Presented here are 21 T cell receptor beta chains from one specimen sequenced in a study of post-analysis software for immune sequencing data. The study's findings and limits: TRBV5-6, TRBV5-1 and TRBV20-1 were among roughly five TRBV segments more frequent in patients than controls.

The antigens these receptors bind are not known. Built from TCR beta cDNA, the libraries had unique molecular identifiers in them. TCRdb passed the PCR reads through MiXCR, listing each CDR3 protein once. Among 400,000 to 500,000 distinct CDR3 sequences listed, 39% were seen once. Sequenced sample: blood. These receptors were collected from a girl aged 2 to 10 with multiple sclerosis.

This clonotype was detected only a few times. The rearrangement links TRBV27 to TRBJ2-1; D not resolved. This CDR3 is built from 12 residues. Deletions cut 4 bases from V and 4 bases from J, with 5 bases between. CDR1 and CDR2 (germline): MNHEY, SMNVEV (reference sequence). The CDR3 sequence: CASSSKYNEQFF. The DNA of the CDR3 is TGTGCCAGCAGTTCCAAGTACAATGAGCAGTTCTTC.

The chain has TRBV9 and TRBJ2-3; 8 nucleotides match TRBD2. This CDR3 has 15 amino acids. V gave up 0 bases and J gave up 6 bases; unmatched junction bases: 6. Germline lookup yields CDR1 SGDLS and CDR2 YYNGEE. CDR3 sequence: CASSVEPGGRDTQYF. CDR3 DNA: TGTGCCAGCAGCGTAGAGCCGGGAGGGAGGGATACGCAGTATTTT.

This clonotype was observed a few times. The V gene is TRBV29-1, the J gene TRBJ1-1; D perhaps matches TRBD1 (5 bases). Germline values: CDR1 SQVTM, CDR2 ANQGSEA. CDR3 length equals 12 residues. Trimming removed 5 bases at V and 0 bases at J, with 7 bases between. The CDR3 nucleotides read TGCAGCGTTCAGGGTATGAACACTGAAGCTTTCTTT. Translating it yields CSVQGMNTEAFF. Together with reference TRBV29-1 and TRBJ1-1, the CDR3 gives the full variable domain: SAVISQKPSRDICQRGTSLTIQCQVDSQVTMMFWYRQQPGQSLTLIATANQGSEATYESGFVIDKFPISRPNLTFSTLTVSNMSPEDSSIYLCSVQGMNTEAFFGQGTRLTVV.

J is TRBJ1-5 and V is TRBV2, with 8 bases fitting TRBD1. The CDR3 consists of 16 residues. Germline V gene sequence: CDR1 SNHLY, CDR2 FYNNEI. The V and J ends lost 2 bases and 6 bases, in that order; junction bases with no gene match: 9. The CDR3 bases are TGTGCCAGCAGTGAAAGGGACAGGCCCTCCGGTCAGCCCCAGCATTTT. It codes for CASSERDRPSGQPQHF.

The rearrangement joins TRBV10-3 to TRBJ2-5, with 9 positions matching TRBD1. With the DNA end fitting TRBJ2-7 better, the J assignment may be wrong. This CDR3 contains 17 residues. Germline V gene data show CDR1 as ENHRY and CDR2 as SYGVKD. CDR3 nucleotide sequence: TGTGCCATCAGTGAGTTTAAATGGGACAGGGAACCCTACGAGCAGTACTTC. Its protein is CAISEFKWDREPYEQYF.

CDR3 nucleotides: TGCGCCAGCAGCCAAGCAGTGGGGGGCAATCAGCCCCAGCATTTT. Protein: CASSQAVGGNQPQHF. The V call is TRBV4-1, the J call TRBJ1-5, with D perhaps matching TRBD1 (5 bases). Trimming took 1 base from V and 2 from J, leaving 9 bases between them. Per the germline V gene, CDR1 is MGHRA and CDR2 is YSYEKL. The CDR3 has 15 amino acids.

The chain is built from TRBV3-1 and TRBJ1-1; TRBD1 agrees at 9 bases. Trimming at V came to 10 bases and at J to 4 bases, leaving 10 bases not matched to a gene. The germline gives CDR1 LGHDT, CDR2 YNNKEL (reference sequence). The CDR3 sequence is 14 residues long. The CDR3 sequence is CATENRGLGTEAFF. The CDR3, as DNA: TGTGCCACCGAAAACAGGGGGCTGGGCACTGAAGCTTTCTTT.

V usage is TRBV29-1 and J usage is TRBJ1-2, with no clear D. Trimming cost V 7 bases and J 2 bases, with 11 bases left between them. CDR1 SQVTM and CDR2 ANQGSEA come from the germline V gene. The CDR3 covers 12 residues. Here the CDR3 DNA reads TGCAGCGGAGCAGGTGGGAACTATGGCTACACCTTC. Translation: CSGAGGNYGYTF. The full variable domain, rest sourced from reference TRBV29-1 and TRBJ1-2, is SAVISQKPSRDICQRGTSLTIQCQVDSQVTMMFWYRQQPGQSLTLIATANQGSEATYESGFVIDKFPISRPNLTFSTLTVSNMSPEDSSIYLCSGAGGNYGYTFGSGTRLTVV.

The rearrangement links TRBV10-3 to TRBJ2-7; no clear D gene. Germline values: CDR1 ENHRY, CDR2 SYGVKD. CDR3 size: 13 residues. V lost 0 bases and J lost 5, with 8 bases in between. The CDR3 loop is CAISESAPNEQYF. In DNA form, the CDR3 reads TGTGCCATCAGTGAGTCGGCCCCCAACGAGCAGTACTTC.

The rearrangement links TRBV20-1 to TRBJ2-5; possibly TRBD1 for D (5 bases). Near its end, the DNA agrees better with TRBJ2-7, so the J call may be wrong. Germline CDR1 is DFQATT and CDR2 is SNEGSKA (reference sequence). The CDR3 loop spans 13 amino acids. The CDR3 sequence: CSADVSGLNEQYF. CDR3 in DNA: TGCAGTGCTGATGTTTCAGGGCTCAACGAGCAGTACTTC.

This chain uses TRBV28 with TRBJ2-1; D gene ambiguous. The germline V gene encodes CDR1 MDHEN and CDR2 SYDVKM. V was trimmed by 2 bases and J by 4 bases, leaving 12 bases between them. The CDR3 consists of 15 residues. The CDR3 region is CASSLAATYYNEQFF. CDR3 coding DNA: TGTGCCAGCAGTTTAGCAGCGACCTATTACAATGAGCAGTTCTTC. The full variable domain, rest sourced from reference TRBV28 and TRBJ2-1, is DVKVTQSSRYLVKRTGEKVFLECVQDMDHENMFWYRQDPGLGLRLIYFSYDVKMKEKGDIPEGYSVSREKKERFSLILESASTNQTSMYLCASSLAATYYNEQFFGPGTRLTVL.

This clonotype was seen a single time. V is TRBV20-1 and J is TRBJ1-2; D ambiguous. Trimming left V 3 bases short and J 0 bases short, with 14 bases between. The CDR3 spans 15 residues. CDR1 DFQATT and CDR2 SNEGSKA come from the germline V gene (reference sequence). Written as DNA, the CDR3 is TGCAGTGCTAGCAGCCCGGGGAGACCTAACTATGGCTACACCTTC. Translating it yields CSASSPGRPNYGYTF.

The chain uses TRBV5-1 and TRBJ2-7; 8 nucleotides agree with TRBD1. The V gene's germline CDR1 is SGHRS and CDR2 YFSETQ. This CDR3 has 14 amino acids. The V segment lost 0 bases and the J segment 2 bases; nucleotides outside the gene matches: 1. The CDR3 DNA sequence: TGCGCCAGCAGCTTGGAGACAGGGGCCTACGAGCAGTACTTC. Translated, it gives CASSLETGAYEQYF.

The genes are TRBV5-1 and TRBJ2-3; D possibly corresponds to TRBD2 (6 bases). Looked up from germline, CDR1 is SGHRS and CDR2 is YFSETQ. The length of the CDR3 is 15 residues. Trimming cost V 1 base and J 0 bases, with 9 bases left between them. CDR3 in DNA: TGCGCCAGCAGCTTGTCGGCGGGGAGCACAGATACGCAGTATTTT. It specifies CASSLSAGSTDTQYF.

To note about this clonotype: Being one base from a much bigger clone, this may be a read error. This sequence joins TRBV7-6 and TRBJ2-5; weak D call: TRBD1 (6 bases). The end of the DNA fits TRBJ2-7 better, so the J call may be wrong. The CDR3 contains 12 residues. CDR1 is SGHVS and CDR2 is FNYEAQ in the germline V gene. CDR3 nucleotide sequence: TGTGCCAGCGGTAGTACAGGGTACGAGCAGTACTTC. Translated: CASGSTGYEQYF.

This clonotype was observed a few times. CDR3 coding DNA: TGCAGCGTTGCTGAGCCCTACCGGGCAGTTTTGGGTGAGCAGTTCTTC. This codes for CSVAEPYRAVLGEQFF. The rearrangement uses TRBV29-1 and TRBJ2-1; D remains unclear. Trimming took 4 bases from V and 9 from J, leaving 25 bases between them. CDR1 and CDR2 (germline): SQVTM, ANQGSEA. This CDR3 region has 16 residues.

The chain combines TRBV7-2 with TRBJ1-1; the match to TRBD1 covers 7 bases. J lost 1 base, V lost 5 bases, and 10 bases had no gene match. This CDR3 has 16 amino acids. The germline CDR1 and CDR2 sequences are SGHTA and FQGNSA. The CDR3 region has the DNA TGTGCCAGCAGCACGAGACGACAGGGCTGGAACACTGAAGCTTTCTTT. As protein: CASSTRRQGWNTEAFF.

In this sample, this clonotype turned up a few times. The rearrangement joins TRBV3-1 to TRBJ1-2, with D perhaps TRBD1 (5 bases). In germline, CDR1 is LGHDT, CDR2 YNNKEL (reference sequence). V lost 4 bases, J lost 4 bases, and 19 bases lay in between. The CDR3 spans 16 residues. This CDR3 is CASSPTARVGGYGYTF. The CDR3 DNA reads as TGTGCCAGCAGCCCGACCGCCAGGGTGGGAGGCTATGGCTACACCTTC.

The chain uses TRBV12-3 or TRBV12-4 and TRBJ1-2; D call uncertain. V lost 5 bases and J lost 4, with 14 bases in between. This CDR3 has 14 residues. The CDR3 DNA is TGTGCCAGCAGTAGAGGGTCGGAAAGCTATGGCTACACCTTC. It translates to CASSRGSESYGYTF.

This clonotype turned up a few times. The V call is TRBV25-1, the J call TRBJ2-4; 13 bases line up with TRBD2. The germline gives CDR1 MGHDK, CDR2 SYGVNS. The V gene end was trimmed by 2 bases and the J gene end by 13 bases; junction bases not matched to a gene: 8. The CDR3 runs 15 residues. CDR3 in amino acids: CASSEPGLAGVEQYF. The CDR3 region has the DNA TGTGCCAGCAGTGAACCCGGACTAGCGGGGGTAGAGCAGTACTTC.

This clonotype has a handful of counts. The V gene is TRBV25-1, the J gene TRBJ2-1, with TRBD2 identical over 12 bases. The CDR3 contains 14 residues. The germline V gene encodes CDR1 MGHDK and CDR2 SYGVNS. The J segment lost 5 bases and the V segment lost 7 bases, leaving 3 bases of the junction unmatched. The CDR3 coding sequence is TGTGCCAGCATCGGACTAGCGGGAAACAATGAGCAGTTCTTC. As protein: CASIGLAGNNEQFF.